Below are 22 T cell receptor beta chains sequenced from a single sample in a study of blood T cell repertoires in COVID-19. TCRdb's table, derived via immunoSEQ multiplex PCR, lists solely in-frame clones and lacks some. The sample lists 150,000 to 190,000 clones, 84% occurring once. Sequenced sample: peripheral blood. These receptors came from a woman aged 50 to 60 with acute or convalescent COVID-19.

The V and J genes are TRBV5-5 and TRBJ2-3, with D uncertain. The CDR3 contains 13 residues. Germline CDR1 is SGHKS and CDR2 is YYEKEE (reference sequence). Trimming removed 6 bases from V and 1 base from J, with 9 bases in between. CDR3 bases: TGTGCCAGCACCGAGTTGGGCACAGATACGCAGTATTTT. It translates to CASTELGTDTQYF.

V gene TRBV6-5 combines with J gene TRBJ1-1, with D possibly being TRBD1 (5 bases). CDR1 MNHEY and CDR2 SVGAGI come from the germline V gene. Trimming stripped 4 bases from V and 7 bases from J, with 13 bases between. The CDR3 covers 13 residues. CDR3 sequence: CASSLRQTSEAFF. The DNA for the CDR3 is TGTGCCAGCAGTTTACGACAGACTAGTGAAGCTTTCTTT.

The chain joins TRBV7-2 to TRBJ2-7; perhaps TRBD2 as D (6 bases). Between the trimmed V and J ends, which lost 1 base and 1 base, there was a span of 11 bases. The CDR3 extends over 15 amino acids. Germline V gene data show CDR1 as SGHTA and CDR2 as FQGNSA. The CDR3 coding sequence is TGTGCCAGCAGCTTAGGGGCTGCGGGGTCCTACGAGCAGTACTTC. Translation: CASSLGAAGSYEQYF. Full variable domain (outside the CDR3, taken from reference TRBV7-2 and TRBJ2-7): GAGVSQSPSNKVTEKGKDVELRCDPISGHTALYWYRQSLGQGLEFLIYFQGNSAPDKSGLPSDRFSAERTGGSVSTLTIQRTQQEDSAVYLCASSLGAAGSYEQYFGPGTRLTVT.

V is TRBV4-3 and J is TRBJ1-4, with D possibly TRBD1 on 6 matching bases. V shed 2 bases and J shed 10 bases, with 17 bases lying between them. CDR1 and CDR2 from the germline V gene are LGHNA and YSLEER. This CDR3 contains 15 residues. The CDR3, as DNA: TGCGCCAGCAGCCAAAAAGCCCCGGGGGGGCTAAAACTGTTTTTT. It encodes CASSQKAPGGLKLFF.

The chain has TRBV28 and TRBJ2-1; 8 nucleotides line up with TRBD2. Per germline, CDR1 MDHEN and CDR2 SYDVKM. The CDR3 is made up of 14 amino acids. Trimming at V came to 6 bases and at J to 9 bases, leaving 10 bases not matched to a gene. As DNA, the CDR3 is TGTGCCAGCAGAAGGGTAGGGCTAGCGGGTGAGCAGTTCTTC. This sequence encodes CASRRVGLAGEQFF.

The CDR3 is CASSDDPGVHEQFF. In DNA form, the CDR3 reads TGTGCCAGCAGCGACGACCCAGGGGTCCATGAGCAGTTCTTC. V and J are TRBV7-3 and TRBJ2-1, with TRBD1 as a possible D gene (6 bases). The V end lost 5 bases, the J end lost 8 bases, and 16 bases lay between the germline ends. Germline CDR1 and CDR2: SGHTA and FQGTGA. There are 14 residues in the CDR3.

The J gene is TRBJ2-5, the V gene TRBV4-3; 12 bases fit TRBD2. The CDR3 spans 14 residues. The J segment lost 5 bases and the V segment lost 3 bases, leaving 1 base of the junction unmatched. Per germline, CDR1 LGHNA and CDR2 YSLEER. The CDR3 sequence is CASSHLAGGETQYF. The CDR3 nucleotides read TGCGCCAGCAGCCATCTAGCGGGAGGGGAGACCCAGTACTTC.

V gene TRBV6-5 combines with J gene TRBJ1-2; 9 bases agree with TRBD1. Trimming took 6 bases from V and 8 from J; bases not matched to a gene: 10. CDR3 size: 14 residues. Germline CDR1 reads MNHEY; CDR2 reads SVGAGI. CDR3: CASRMDRGIGGYTF. DNA for the CDR3: TGTGCCAGCAGGATGGACAGGGGTATAGGGGGCTACACCTTC.

The chain has TRBV28 and TRBJ1-2; TRBD1 matches at 7 bases. V dropped 10 bases and J dropped 4; count of bases not matched to a gene: 6. Germline V gene data show CDR1 as MDHEN and CDR2 as SYDVKM. This CDR3 is 12 amino acids long. The CDR3 coding sequence is TGTGCCACCTCCCGGACAGGCTATGGCTACACCTTC. It encodes CATSRTGYGYTF.

CDR3 residues: CASSSQQGTTGELFF. As DNA, the CDR3 is TGTGCCAGCAGTTCTCAACAGGGAACCACCGGGGAGCTGTTTTTT. The gene calls are TRBV27 and TRBJ2-2; maybe TRBD1 (6 bases). With 4 bases removed from V and 4 bases from J, the gap between germline ends came to 13 bases. The CDR3 has 15 residues. CDR1 and CDR2 from the germline V gene are MNHEY and SMNVEV (reference sequence).

This chain connects TRBV5-1 to TRBJ2-3; the D gene is possibly TRBD2 (6 bases). Germline loops: CDR1 SGHRS, CDR2 YFSETQ. Trimming pared 5 bases from V and 2 bases from J, leaving 12 bases between. The CDR3 is 14 amino acids. CDR3 region: CASSYGSLTDTQYF. The CDR3 nucleotides read TGCGCCAGCAGTTACGGGAGCCTCACAGATACGCAGTATTTT.

The J gene is TRBJ2-5, the V gene TRBV5-1; the D gene is possibly TRBD2 (5 bases). Trimming took off 4 bases at V and 3 bases at J, with 19 bases between the two ends. Germline values: CDR1 SGHRS, CDR2 YFSETQ. This CDR3 contains 16 residues. The chain's CDR3 is CASSQSLSGREETQYF. CDR3 in DNA: TGCGCCAGCAGCCAATCCCTAAGCGGAAGAGAAGAGACCCAGTACTTC.

This clone was detected only a few times. The rearrangement uses TRBV28 and TRBJ1-5, with D possibly TRBD1 on 5 matching bases. V shed 6 bases and J shed 2 bases, with 14 bases lying between them. The CDR3 loop spans 15 amino acids. Germline CDR1 is MDHEN and CDR2 is SYDVKM. This CDR3 reads CASSAAGGGNQPQHF. The DNA of the CDR3 is TGTGCCAGCAGCGCCGCGGGGGGTGGCAATCAGCCCCAGCATTTT.

Concerning this clone: An end of the junction differs from the germline gene, which may be a read error. The chain combines TRBV10-3 with TRBJ2-7; D may be TRBD2 (7 bases). CDR3 length: 11 residues. Germline V gene lookup returns CDR1 ENHRY and CDR2 SYGVKD. DNA of the CDR3: TGTGCCATCAGTGCCGGGGGACTACAGGGATTC. Protein: CAISAGGLQGF.

The rearrangement uses TRBV18 and TRBJ1-5; D perhaps matches TRBD1 (6 bases). Germline V gives CDR1 KGHSH, CDR2 LQKENI. This CDR3 is built from 14 residues. V was trimmed by 3 bases and J by 4 bases, leaving 10 bases between them. The CDR3 region is CASSPTGTNQPQHF. Here the CDR3 DNA reads TGTGCCAGCTCACCTACAGGGACGAATCAGCCCCAGCATTTT.

This clone was recorded once. The V gene is TRBV5-1, the J gene TRBJ2-1; 9 nucleotides agree with TRBD1. The CDR3 contains 14 residues. The V and J ends lost 4 bases and 9 bases, in that order; junction bases with no gene match: 8. The germline CDR1 and CDR2 sequences are SGHRS and YFSETQ. This CDR3 reads CASSARGQGGEQFF. DNA of the CDR3: TGCGCCAGCAGCGCAAGGGGACAGGGAGGTGAGCAGTTCTTC. The variable domain in full, completed from reference TRBV5-1 and TRBJ2-1, reads KAGVTQTPRYLIKTRGQQVTLSCSPISGHRSVSWYQQTPGQGLQFLFEYFSETQRNKGNFPGRFSGRQFSNSRSEMNVSTLELGDSALYLCASSARGQGGEQFFGPGTRLTVL.

This clone was counted a single time. V gene TRBV7-8 combines with J gene TRBJ1-5, with D uncertain. Per germline, CDR1 SGHVS and CDR2 FQNEAQ. Trimming removed 0 bases from V and 9 bases from J, with 15 bases in between. The CDR3 has 15 residues. CDR3 amino acids: CASSLARARVRPQHF. CDR3 sequence (DNA): TGTGCCAGCAGCTTAGCGAGGGCAAGGGTCCGGCCCCAGCATTTT.

The chain uses TRBV28 and TRBJ2-4; TRBD2 agrees at 7 bases. Germline V lookup: CDR1 MDHEN, CDR2 SYDVKM. The junction had 8 bases not matched to a gene; V was cut back by 3 bases and J by 3 bases. The CDR3 has 16 residues. The CDR3 protein is CASSFQAGRGKNIQYF. CDR3 nucleotide sequence: TGTGCCAGCAGTTTTCAAGCGGGGAGGGGCAAAAACATTCAGTACTTC. Looking up the rest from reference TRBV28 and TRBJ2-4 gives the full variable domain: DVKVTQSSRYLVKRTGEKVFLECVQDMDHENMFWYRQDPGLGLRLIYFSYDVKMKEKGDIPEGYSVSREKKERFSLILESASTNQTSMYLCASSFQAGRGKNIQYFGAGTRLSVL.

In this sample, this clone turned up once. The chain links TRBV4-2 to TRBJ1-1, with D hard to call. Trimming took off 0 bases at V and 3 bases at J, with 5 bases between the two ends. Germline assignment: CDR1 LGHNA and CDR2 YNFKEQ. This CDR3 comprises 13 residues. The CDR3 region is CASSQDQDTEAFF. The CDR3 DNA reads TGTGCCAGCAGCCAAGACCAGGACACTGAAGCTTTCTTT.

Concerning this clone: At the DNA level, this CDR3 is encoded by other sequences in the same sample as well. The V and J genes are TRBV28 and TRBJ2-1, with 7 bases matching TRBD2. Germline assignment: CDR1 MDHEN and CDR2 SYDVKM. J lost 1 base, V lost 5 bases, and 2 bases had no gene match. CDR3 length: 14 amino acids. This CDR3 reads CASSPGGSYNEQFF. CDR3 DNA: TGTGCCAGCAGTCCCGGGGGGTCCTACAATGAGCAGTTCTTC.

V usage is TRBV27 and J usage is TRBJ2-1, with D possibly matching TRBD1 (6 bases). CDR1 is MNHEY, CDR2 SMNVEV, per germline (reference sequence). Trimming cost V 6 bases and J 4 bases, with 13 bases left between them. The CDR3 contains 14 residues. CDR3 sequence: CASRRGTGYNEQFF. CDR3 DNA sequence: TGTGCCAGCAGGAGGGGGACGGGATACAATGAGCAGTTCTTC.

This chain joins TRBV5-1 and TRBJ2-4; 7 positions agree with TRBD2. The V gene's germline CDR1 is SGHRS and CDR2 YFSETQ. The CDR3 runs to 13 residues. The V and J ends lost 2 bases and 9 bases, in that order; junction bases with no gene match: 5. The chain's CDR3 is CASSLSQRGIQYF. CDR3 DNA sequence: TGCGCCAGCAGCTTATCTCAGCGGGGCATTCAGTACTTC.